Here is one T cell receptor beta chain with its context. There are a few counts of this clonotype. Its cognate antigen has yet to be identified. No base quality values were provided; no much bigger clone lies one nucleotide off. These data belong to a study of T cells after yellow fever vaccination (dated by TCRdb to about 2019). A note on the overall study: Libraries from fractions with low cell numbers were prepared with the SMART-Seq v4 Ultra Low Input RNA kit. Two healthy male donors, one aged 18 to 29 and one aged 30 to 39 years, were included in the cohort. Bulk PBMC replicates and cell subsets were isolated from blood drawn at multiple timepoints before and after both primary and secondary immunization. Bulk TCR alpha and beta repertoires were sequenced longitudinally to track T-cell clones before and after primary and booster YFV17D yellow fever vaccination.

Including the terminal cysteine and phenylalanine, the CDR3 comprises 13 residues. Just CDR3 DNA is preserved here, 39 bases in frame from base 1. The trim is 6 bases for V and 4 bases for J, with a gap of 10 bases between the germline ends. Per the germline V gene (reference sequence), SEHNR is the CDR1 and FQNEAQ is the CDR2. TCR cDNA was made using 5'RACE template switching, a step that added a universal primer site and unique molecular identifiers. Priming of cDNA synthesis was performed from both the TCR alpha and TCR beta constant segments. Library amplification used two PCR steps, and the second PCR step added sample barcodes and sequencing adapters. Sequencing of the libraries was done on either Illumina HiSeq 2500 (2x100 bp) or NovaSeq (2x150 bp). Processing in the source paper ran as follows. Demultiplexing of reads and collapsing into UMI consensus sequences were performed with MIGEC, and V(D)J alignment was carried out with MiXCR. Using edgeR on replicate PBMC samples, clonotypes were called vaccine-responding if FDR was below 0.01 and the log2 fold change was above 5 up to day 15. Each bulk clonotype was labeled CD4 or CD8 based on which sequenced repertoire, CD4 or CD8, contained the clonotype at higher abundance. TCRdb redid the processing of the public reads, applying fastp at Q25 and MiXCR, and retained in-frame beta chains. Rows are combined by CDR3 protein, so each entry shows the most common genes and DNA. TCRdb, not the original authors, processed these V and J calls. The sample profile shows around 72,000 distinct CDR3 sequences; around 7.8% of them were found once. Jointly, the top ten make up around 28% of the sample.

Overall study results and their limits: The secondary T-cell response was found to be weaker but faster than the primary response, with a peak reached on day 5 rather than on day 15. Because only two donors were included in the study, the extent to which the findings can be generalized is limited. Most clones expanded after primary vaccination were re-detected after the booster (almost 97% of CD4 and around nine tenths of CD8), suggesting broad memory maintenance. Computational filtering was required because FACS-sorted repertoires could contain abundant contaminating clonotypes from the bulk population. A small fraction of clonotypes appeared in both the CD4 and CD8 compartments, likely as a result of convergent recombination.

The sample's treatment or condition label, decoded: live attenuated yellow fever vaccine strain. A standard Ficoll-Paque protocol was used to isolate PBMCs from peripheral blood. CD4 and CD8 T-cell fractions were isolated with Dynabeads CD4 and CD8 positive selection kits. TriZol was used to extract RNA from bulk PBMCs, from CD4 and CD8 fractions, and from dextramer-positive and dextramer-negative fractions. The receptor was derived from a man between 18 and 35 years old who received the YFV17D yellow fever vaccine. The sequences come from CD8+ T cells sorted from PBMCs, collected more than 8 days after the first yellow fever vaccination. Recombination connected TRBV7-9 to TRBJ1-5, with a weak D call of TRBD1 (6 bases match). The nucleotide sequence is TGTGCCAGCAGTCCTACAGGGAATCAGCCCCAGCATTTT. Translated, this gives CASSPTGNQPQHF.